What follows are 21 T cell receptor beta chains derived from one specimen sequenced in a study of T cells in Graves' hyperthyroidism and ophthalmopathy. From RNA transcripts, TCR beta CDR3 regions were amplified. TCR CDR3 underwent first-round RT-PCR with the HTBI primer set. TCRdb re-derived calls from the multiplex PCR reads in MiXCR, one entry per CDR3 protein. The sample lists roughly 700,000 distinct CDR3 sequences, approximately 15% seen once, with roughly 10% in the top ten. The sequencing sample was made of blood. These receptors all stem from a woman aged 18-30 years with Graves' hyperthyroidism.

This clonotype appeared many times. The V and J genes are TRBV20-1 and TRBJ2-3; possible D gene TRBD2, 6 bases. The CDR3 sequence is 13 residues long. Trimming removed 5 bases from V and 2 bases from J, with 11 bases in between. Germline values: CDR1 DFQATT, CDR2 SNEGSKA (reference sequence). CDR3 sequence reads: CSAEAGITDTQYF. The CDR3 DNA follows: TGCAGTGCTGAAGCGGGTATCACAGATACGCAGTATTTT.

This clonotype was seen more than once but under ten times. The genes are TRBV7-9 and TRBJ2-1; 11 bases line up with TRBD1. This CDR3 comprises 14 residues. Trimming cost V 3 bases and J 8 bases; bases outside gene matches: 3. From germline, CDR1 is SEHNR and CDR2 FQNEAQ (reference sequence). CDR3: CASSLDRGQDEQFF. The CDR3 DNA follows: TGTGCCAGCAGCTTGGACAGGGGGCAGGATGAGCAGTTCTTC.

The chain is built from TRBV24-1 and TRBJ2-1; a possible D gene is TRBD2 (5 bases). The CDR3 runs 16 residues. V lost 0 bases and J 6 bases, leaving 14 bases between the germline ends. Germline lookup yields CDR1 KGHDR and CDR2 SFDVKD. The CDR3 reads CATSDLTASRGNEQFF. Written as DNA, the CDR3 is TGTGCCACCAGTGATTTGACCGCTAGCAGAGGCAATGAGCAGTTCTTC.

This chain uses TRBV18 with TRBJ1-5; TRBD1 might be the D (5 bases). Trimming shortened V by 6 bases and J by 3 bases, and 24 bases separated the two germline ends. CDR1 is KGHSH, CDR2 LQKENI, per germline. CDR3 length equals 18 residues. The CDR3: CASSPQQALGGDNQPQHF. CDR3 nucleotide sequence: TGTGCCAGCTCCCCCCAACAGGCCCTTGGGGGTGACAATCAGCCCCAGCATTTT.

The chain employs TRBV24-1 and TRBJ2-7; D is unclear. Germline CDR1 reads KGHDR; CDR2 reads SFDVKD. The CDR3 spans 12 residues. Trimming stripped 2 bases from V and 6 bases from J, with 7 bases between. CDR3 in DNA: TGTGCCACCAGTGATTGGGGTGTCGAGCAGTACTTC. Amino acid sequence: CATSDWGVEQYF.

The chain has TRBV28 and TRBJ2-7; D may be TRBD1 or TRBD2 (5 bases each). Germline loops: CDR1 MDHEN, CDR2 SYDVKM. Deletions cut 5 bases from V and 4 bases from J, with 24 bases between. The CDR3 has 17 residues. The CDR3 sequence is CASSRSGAALWLYEQYF. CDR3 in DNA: TGTGCCAGCAGTCGCTCCGGGGCAGCTCTTTGGTTGTACGAGCAGTACTTC.

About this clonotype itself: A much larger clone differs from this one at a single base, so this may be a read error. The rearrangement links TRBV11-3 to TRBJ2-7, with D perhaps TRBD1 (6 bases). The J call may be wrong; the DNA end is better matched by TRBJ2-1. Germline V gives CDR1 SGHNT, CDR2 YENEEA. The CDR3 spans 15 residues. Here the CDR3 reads CASSSYPGHLYEQFF. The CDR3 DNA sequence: TGTGCCAGCAGCTCCTATCCGGGACATCTCTACGAGCAGTTCTTC.

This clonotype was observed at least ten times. The CDR3 here is CASSRQNNEKLFF. DNA for the CDR3: TGTGCCAGCTCACGCCAGAACAATGAAAAACTGTTTTTT. The chain carries TRBV18 and TRBJ1-4; D call uncertain. Trimming removed 4 bases from V and 5 bases from J, with 8 bases in between. CDR3 size: 13 residues. Germline-derived CDR1 and CDR2 are KGHSH and LQKENI. Full variable domain (missing parts from reference TRBV18 and TRBJ1-4): NAGVMQNPRHLVRRRGQEARLRCSPMKGHSHVYWYRQLPEEGLKFMVYLQKENIIDESGMPKERFSAEFPKEGPSILRIQQVVRGDSAAYFCASSRQNNEKLFFGSGTQLSVL.

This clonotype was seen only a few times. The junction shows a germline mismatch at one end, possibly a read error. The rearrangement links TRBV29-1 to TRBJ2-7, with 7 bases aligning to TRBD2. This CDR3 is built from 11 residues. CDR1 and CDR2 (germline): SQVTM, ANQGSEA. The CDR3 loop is CSGGGFYKQYF. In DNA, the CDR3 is TGCAGCGGCGGGGGTTTCTACAAGCAGTACTTC.

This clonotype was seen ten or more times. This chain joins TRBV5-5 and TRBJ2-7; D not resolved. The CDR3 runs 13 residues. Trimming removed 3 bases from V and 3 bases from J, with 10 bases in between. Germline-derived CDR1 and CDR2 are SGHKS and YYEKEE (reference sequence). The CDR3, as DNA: TGTGCCAGCAGCTCGGTCGGCGGCTACGAGCAGTACTTC. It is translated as CASSSVGGYEQYF.

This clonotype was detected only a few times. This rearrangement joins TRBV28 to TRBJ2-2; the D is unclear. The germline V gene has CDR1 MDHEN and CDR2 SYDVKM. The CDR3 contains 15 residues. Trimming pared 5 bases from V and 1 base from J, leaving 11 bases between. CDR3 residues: CASSDAGRNTGELFF. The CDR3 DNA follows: TGTGCCAGCAGTGACGCTGGCAGGAACACCGGGGAGCTGTTTTTT. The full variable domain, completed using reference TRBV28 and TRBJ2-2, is DVKVTQSSRYLVKRTGEKVFLECVQDMDHENMFWYRQDPGLGLRLIYFSYDVKMKEKGDIPEGYSVSREKKERFSLILESASTNQTSMYLCASSDAGRNTGELFFGEGSRLTVL.

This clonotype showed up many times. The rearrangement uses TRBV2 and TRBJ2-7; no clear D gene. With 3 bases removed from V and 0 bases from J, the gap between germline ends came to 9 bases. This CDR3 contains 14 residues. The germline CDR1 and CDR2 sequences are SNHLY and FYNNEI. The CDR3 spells CASSDEAFSYEQYF. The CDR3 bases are TGTGCCAGCAGTGACGAAGCGTTCTCCTACGAGCAGTACTTC.

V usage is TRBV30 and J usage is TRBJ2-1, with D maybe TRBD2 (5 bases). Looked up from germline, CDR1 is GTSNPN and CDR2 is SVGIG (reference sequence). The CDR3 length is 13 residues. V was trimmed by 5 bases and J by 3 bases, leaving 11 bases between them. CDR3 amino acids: CAWAAGLYNEQFF. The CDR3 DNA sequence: TGTGCCTGGGCGGCGGGCCTCTACAATGAGCAGTTCTTC.

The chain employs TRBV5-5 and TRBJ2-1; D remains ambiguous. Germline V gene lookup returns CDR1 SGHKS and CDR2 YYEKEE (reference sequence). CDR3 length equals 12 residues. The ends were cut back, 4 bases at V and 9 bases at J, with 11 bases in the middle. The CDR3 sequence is CASSGDFPEQFF. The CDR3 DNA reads TGTGCCAGCAGCGGTGATTTTCCTGAGCAGTTCTTC.

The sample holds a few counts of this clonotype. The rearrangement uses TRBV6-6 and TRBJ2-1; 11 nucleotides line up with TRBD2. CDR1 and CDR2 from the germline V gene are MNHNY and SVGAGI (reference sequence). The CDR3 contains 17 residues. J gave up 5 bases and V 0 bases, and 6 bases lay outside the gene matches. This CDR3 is CASSYSTSGIGDNEQFF. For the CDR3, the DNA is TGTGCCAGCAGTTACTCGACTAGCGGGATTGGGGACAATGAGCAGTTCTTC.

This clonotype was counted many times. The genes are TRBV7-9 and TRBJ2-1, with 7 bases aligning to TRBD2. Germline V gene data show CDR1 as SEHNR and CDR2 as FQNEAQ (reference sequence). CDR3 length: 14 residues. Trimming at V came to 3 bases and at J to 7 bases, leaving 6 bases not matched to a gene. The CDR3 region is CASSFAGAGNEQFF. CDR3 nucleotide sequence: TGTGCCAGCAGCTTTGCGGGAGCGGGGAATGAGCAGTTCTTC.

The CDR3 region has the DNA TGTGCCAGCAGTGAAGGGCGGGACACTGAAGCTTTCTTT. Amino acid sequence: CASSEGRDTEAFF. The V call is TRBV6-1, the J call TRBJ1-1, with unresolved D. CDR3 length: 13 amino acids. The V end was cut by 1 base, the J end by 3 bases, with 6 bases between. Germline loops: CDR1 MNHNS, CDR2 SASEGT.

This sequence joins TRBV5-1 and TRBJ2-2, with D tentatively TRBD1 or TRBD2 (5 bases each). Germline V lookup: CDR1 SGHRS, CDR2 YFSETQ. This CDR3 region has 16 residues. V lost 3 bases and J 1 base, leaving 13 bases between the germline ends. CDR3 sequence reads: CASSSAGTGNTGELFF. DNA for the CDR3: TGCGCCAGCAGCTCTGCCGGGACGGGGAACACCGGGGAGCTGTTTTTT.

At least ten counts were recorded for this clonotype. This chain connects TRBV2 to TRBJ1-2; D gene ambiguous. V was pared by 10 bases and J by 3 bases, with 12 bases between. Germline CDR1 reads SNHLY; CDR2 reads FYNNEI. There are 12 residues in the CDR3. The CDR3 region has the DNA TGTGCCATCATCGTGTGGGACTATGGCTACACCTTC. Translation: CAIIVWDYGYTF.

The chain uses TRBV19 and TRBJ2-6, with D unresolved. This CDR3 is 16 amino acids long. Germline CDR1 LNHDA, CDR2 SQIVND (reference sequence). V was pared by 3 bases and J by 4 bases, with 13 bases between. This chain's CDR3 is CASSIGFYSGANVLTF. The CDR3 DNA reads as TGTGCCAGTAGTATTGGGTTTTACTCCGGGGCCAACGTCCTGACTTTC.

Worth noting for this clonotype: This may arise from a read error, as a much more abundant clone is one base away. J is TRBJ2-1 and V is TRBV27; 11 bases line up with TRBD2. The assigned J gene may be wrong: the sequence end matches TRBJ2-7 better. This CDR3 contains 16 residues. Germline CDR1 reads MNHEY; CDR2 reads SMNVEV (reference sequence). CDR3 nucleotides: TGTGCCAGCAGTTTATTGACTAGCGGGGAGAACAATGAGCAGTACTTC. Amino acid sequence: CASSLLTSGENNEQYF.